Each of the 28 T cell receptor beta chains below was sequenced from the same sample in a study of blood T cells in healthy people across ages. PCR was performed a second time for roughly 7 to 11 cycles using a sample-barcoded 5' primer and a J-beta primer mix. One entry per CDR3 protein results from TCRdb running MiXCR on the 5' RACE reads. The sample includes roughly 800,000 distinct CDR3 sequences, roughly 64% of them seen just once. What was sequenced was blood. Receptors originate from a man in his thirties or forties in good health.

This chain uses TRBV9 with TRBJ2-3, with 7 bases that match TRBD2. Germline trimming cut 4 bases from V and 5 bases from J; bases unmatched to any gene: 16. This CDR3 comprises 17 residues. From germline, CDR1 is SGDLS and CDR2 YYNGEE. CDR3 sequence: CASSLRVGGGLGDTQYF. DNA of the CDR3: TGTGCCAGCAGCCTACGAGTGGGCGGGGGTCTGGGAGATACGCAGTATTTT.

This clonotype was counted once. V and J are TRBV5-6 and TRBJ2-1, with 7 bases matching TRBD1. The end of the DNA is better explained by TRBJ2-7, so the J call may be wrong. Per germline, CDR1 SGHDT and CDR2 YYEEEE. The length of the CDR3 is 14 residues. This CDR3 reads CASSLEGAGNEQYF. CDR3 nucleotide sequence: TGTGCCAGCAGCTTGGAGGGGGCCGGGAATGAGCAGTACTTC.

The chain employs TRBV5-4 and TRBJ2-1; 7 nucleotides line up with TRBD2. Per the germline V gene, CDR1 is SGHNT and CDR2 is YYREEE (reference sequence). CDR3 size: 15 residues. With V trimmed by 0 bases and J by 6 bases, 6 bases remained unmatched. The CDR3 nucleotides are TGTGCCAGCAGCTTGGGCGGACTAGTTGGCAATGAGCAGTTCTTC. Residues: CASSLGGLVGNEQFF.

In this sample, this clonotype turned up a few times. CDR3 residues: CASSLWGQGEKLFF. As DNA, the CDR3 is TGTGCCAGCAGTTTATGGGGACAGGGTGAAAAACTGTTTTTT. The chain couples TRBV28 to TRBJ1-4, with 9 bases identical to TRBD1. Losses at the gene ends were 0 bases for V and 7 bases for J; bases not matched to a gene: 0. Germline CDR1 is MDHEN and CDR2 is SYDVKM. This CDR3 comprises 14 residues. Variable domain in full (rest from reference TRBV28 and TRBJ1-4): DVKVTQSSRYLVKRTGEKVFLECVQDMDHENMFWYRQDPGLGLRLIYFSYDVKMKEKGDIPEGYSVSREKKERFSLILESASTNQTSMYLCASSLWGQGEKLFFGSGTQLSVL.

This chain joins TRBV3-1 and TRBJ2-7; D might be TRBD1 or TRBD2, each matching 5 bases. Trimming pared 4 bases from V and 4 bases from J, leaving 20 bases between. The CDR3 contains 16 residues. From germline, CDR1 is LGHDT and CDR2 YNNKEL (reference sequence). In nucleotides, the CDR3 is TGTGCCAGCAGCCCACTAGTCGGACACACCCGGTACGAGCAGTACTTC. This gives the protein CASSPLVGHTRYEQYF.

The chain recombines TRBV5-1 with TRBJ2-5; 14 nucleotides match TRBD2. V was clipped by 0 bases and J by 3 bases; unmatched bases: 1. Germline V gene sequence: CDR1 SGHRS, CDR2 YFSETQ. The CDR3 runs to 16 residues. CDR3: CASSLVGLAGEETQYF. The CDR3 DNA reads TGCGCCAGCAGCTTGGTGGGACTAGCGGGGGAAGAGACCCAGTACTTC.

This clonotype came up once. The CDR3 reads CASSYRDRGLGGYTF. The CDR3 DNA reads as TGTGCCAGCAGTTACCGGGACAGGGGGCTCGGTGGCTACACCTTC. The gene calls are TRBV6-5 and TRBJ1-2, with 12 bases lining up with TRBD1. Germline CDR1 reads MNHEY; CDR2 reads SVGAGI. The ends lost 2 bases at V and 7 bases at J; junction bases unmatched: 5. This CDR3 spans 15 amino acids.

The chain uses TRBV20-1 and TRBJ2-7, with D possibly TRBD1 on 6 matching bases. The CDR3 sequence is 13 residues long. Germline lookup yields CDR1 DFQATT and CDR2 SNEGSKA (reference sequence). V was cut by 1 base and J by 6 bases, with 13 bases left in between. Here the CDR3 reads CSARGTAGGEQYF. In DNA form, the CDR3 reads TGCAGTGCTAGAGGGACAGCCGGCGGCGAGCAGTACTTC.

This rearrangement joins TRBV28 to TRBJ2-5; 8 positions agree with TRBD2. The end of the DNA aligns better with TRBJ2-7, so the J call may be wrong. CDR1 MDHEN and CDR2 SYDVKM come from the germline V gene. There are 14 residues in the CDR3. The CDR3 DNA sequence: TGTGCCAGCAGTCTCAGGGAGCGGGGGAACGAGCAGTACTTC. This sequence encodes CASSLRERGNEQYF.

The CDR3 nucleotides read TGTGCCAGCACCCGACCGGGGGGGTTGGAGACCCAGTACTTC. Its protein product is CASTRPGGLETQYF. The chain joins TRBV12-3 or TRBV12-4 to TRBJ2-5, with 8 positions matching TRBD2. J gave up 5 bases and V 7 bases, and 9 bases lay outside the gene matches. CDR3 size: 14 residues.

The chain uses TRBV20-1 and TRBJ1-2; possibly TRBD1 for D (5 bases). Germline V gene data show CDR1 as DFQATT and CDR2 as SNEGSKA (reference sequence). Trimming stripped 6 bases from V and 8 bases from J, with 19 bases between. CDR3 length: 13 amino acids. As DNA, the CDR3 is TGCAGTGCAATTACAGGTCCCGTGGGGGGCTACACCTTC. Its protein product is CSAITGPVGGYTF.

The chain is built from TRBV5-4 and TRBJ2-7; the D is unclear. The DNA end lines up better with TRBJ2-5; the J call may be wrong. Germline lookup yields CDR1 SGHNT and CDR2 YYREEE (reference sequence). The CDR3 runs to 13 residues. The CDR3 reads CASSPSSEETQYF. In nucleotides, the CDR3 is TGTGCCAGCAGCCCTTCCTCAGAGGAGACCCAGTACTTC.

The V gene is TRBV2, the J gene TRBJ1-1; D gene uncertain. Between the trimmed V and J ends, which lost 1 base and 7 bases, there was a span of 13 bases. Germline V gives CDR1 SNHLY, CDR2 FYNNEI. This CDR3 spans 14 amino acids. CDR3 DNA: TGTGCCAGCAGTGAAGAAGGTCGGAGATTTGAAGCTTTCTTT. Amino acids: CASSEEGRRFEAFF.

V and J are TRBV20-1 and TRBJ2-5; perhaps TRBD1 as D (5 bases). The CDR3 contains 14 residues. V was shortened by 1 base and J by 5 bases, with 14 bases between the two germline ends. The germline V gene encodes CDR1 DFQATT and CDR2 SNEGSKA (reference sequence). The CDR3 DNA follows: TGCAGTGCTAGAGTGACAGAGACTCGGGAGACCCAGTACTTC. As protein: CSARVTETRETQYF.

The chain's CDR3 is CASSLGTAGYSPLHF. The DNA for the CDR3 is TGTGCCAGCAGCTTAGGAACCGCTGGGTATTCACCCCTCCACTTT. This rearrangement joins TRBV7-2 to TRBJ1-6, with unresolved D. Germline-derived CDR1 and CDR2 are SGHTA and FQGNSA. The CDR3 has 15 residues. Trimming removed 1 base at V and 8 bases at J, with 12 bases between.

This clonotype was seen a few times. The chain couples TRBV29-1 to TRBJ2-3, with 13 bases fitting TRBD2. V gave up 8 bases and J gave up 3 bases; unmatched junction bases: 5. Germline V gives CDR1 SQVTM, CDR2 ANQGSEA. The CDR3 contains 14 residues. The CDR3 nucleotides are TGCAGCACCCGGACTAGCGGGGGAACAGATACGCAGTATTTT. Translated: CSTRTSGGTDTQYF.

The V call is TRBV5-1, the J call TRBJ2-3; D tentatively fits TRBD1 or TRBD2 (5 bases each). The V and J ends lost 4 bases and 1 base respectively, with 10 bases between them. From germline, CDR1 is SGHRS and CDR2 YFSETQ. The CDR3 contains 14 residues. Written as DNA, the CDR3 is TGCGCCAGCAGCGAGGGGACGGGCACAGATACGCAGTATTTT. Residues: CASSEGTGTDTQYF.

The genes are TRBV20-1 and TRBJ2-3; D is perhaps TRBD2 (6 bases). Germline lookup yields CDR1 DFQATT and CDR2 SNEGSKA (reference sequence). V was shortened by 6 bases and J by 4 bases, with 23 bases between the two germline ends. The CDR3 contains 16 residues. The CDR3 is CSAPRRGNIYADTQYF. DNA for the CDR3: TGCAGTGCCCCAAGGCGGGGAAATATTTATGCAGATACGCAGTATTTT.

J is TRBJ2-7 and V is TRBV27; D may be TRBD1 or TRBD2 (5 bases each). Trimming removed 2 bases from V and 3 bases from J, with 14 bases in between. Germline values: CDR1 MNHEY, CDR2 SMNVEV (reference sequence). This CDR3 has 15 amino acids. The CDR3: CASSLRWGGGYEQYF. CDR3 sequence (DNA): TGTGCCAGCAGTTTACGGTGGGGTGGGGGCTACGAGCAGTACTTC.

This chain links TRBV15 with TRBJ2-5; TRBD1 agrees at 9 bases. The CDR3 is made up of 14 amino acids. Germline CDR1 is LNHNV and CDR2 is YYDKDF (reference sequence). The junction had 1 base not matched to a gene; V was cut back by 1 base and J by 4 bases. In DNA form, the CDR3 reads TGTGCCACCAGCAGAGCGACAGGGGGAGAGACCCAGTACTTC. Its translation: CATSRATGGETQYF.

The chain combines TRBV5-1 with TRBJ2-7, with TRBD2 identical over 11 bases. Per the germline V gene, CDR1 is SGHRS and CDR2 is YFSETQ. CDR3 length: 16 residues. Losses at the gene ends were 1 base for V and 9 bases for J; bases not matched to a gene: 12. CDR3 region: CASSLRLAGTNEGQYF. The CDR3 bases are TGCGCCAGCAGCTTGAGACTAGCGGGGACAAATGAGGGGCAGTACTTC.

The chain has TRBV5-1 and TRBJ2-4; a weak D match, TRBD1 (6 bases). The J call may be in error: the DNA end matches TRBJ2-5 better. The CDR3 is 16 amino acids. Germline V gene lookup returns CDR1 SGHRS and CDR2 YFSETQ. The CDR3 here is CASSLRWDKEEETQYF. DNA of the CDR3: TGCGCCAGCAGCTTGAGATGGGACAAGGAGGAAGAGACCCAGTACTTC.

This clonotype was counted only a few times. In DNA form, the CDR3 reads TGCAGTGCTCAGGGAGAAGGGCAGGGGCAGCCCTATGGCTACACCTTC. It translates to CSAQGEGQGQPYGYTF. The genes are TRBV20-1 and TRBJ1-2, with D tentatively TRBD1 (6 bases). The germline CDR1 and CDR2 sequences are DFQATT and SNEGSKA (reference sequence). V dropped 5 bases and J dropped 4 bases, with 23 bases sitting between them. The CDR3 length is 16 residues.

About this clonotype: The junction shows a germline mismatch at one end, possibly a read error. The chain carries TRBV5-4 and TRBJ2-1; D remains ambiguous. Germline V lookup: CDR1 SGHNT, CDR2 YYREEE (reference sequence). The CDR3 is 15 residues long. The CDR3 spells CASSLGQTTYDEQFF. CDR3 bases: TGTGCCAGCAGCTTGGGCCAGACCACCTACGATGAGCAGTTCTTC.

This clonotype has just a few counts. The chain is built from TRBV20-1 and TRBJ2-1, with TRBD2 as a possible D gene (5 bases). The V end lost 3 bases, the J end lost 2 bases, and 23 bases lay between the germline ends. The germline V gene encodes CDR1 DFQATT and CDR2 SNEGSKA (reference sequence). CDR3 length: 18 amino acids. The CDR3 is CSASPIAVTSGAYNEQFF. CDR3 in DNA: TGCAGTGCTAGTCCAATTGCCGTGACGAGCGGAGCCTACAATGAGCAGTTCTTC.

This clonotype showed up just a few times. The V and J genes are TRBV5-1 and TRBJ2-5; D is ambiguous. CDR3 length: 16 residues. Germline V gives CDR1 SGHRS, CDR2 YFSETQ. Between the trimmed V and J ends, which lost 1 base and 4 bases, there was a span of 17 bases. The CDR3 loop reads CASSLSSSGIAETQYF. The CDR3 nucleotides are TGCGCCAGCAGCTTGAGTTCGTCAGGTATTGCAGAGACCCAGTACTTC.

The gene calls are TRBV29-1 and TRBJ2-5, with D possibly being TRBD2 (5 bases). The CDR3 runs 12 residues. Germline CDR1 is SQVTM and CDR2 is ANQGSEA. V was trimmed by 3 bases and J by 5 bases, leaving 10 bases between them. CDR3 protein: CSVDLRGETQYF. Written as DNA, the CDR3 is TGCAGCGTTGATTTGAGAGGGGAGACCCAGTACTTC.

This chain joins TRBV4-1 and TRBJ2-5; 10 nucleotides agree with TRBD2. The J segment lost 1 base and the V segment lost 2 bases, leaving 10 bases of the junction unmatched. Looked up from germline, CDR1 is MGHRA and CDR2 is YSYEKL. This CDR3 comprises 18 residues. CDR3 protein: CASSQLSGGLLLQETQYF. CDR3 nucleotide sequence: TGCGCCAGCAGCCAACTTAGCGGGGGGCTCCTACTCCAAGAGACCCAGTACTTC.